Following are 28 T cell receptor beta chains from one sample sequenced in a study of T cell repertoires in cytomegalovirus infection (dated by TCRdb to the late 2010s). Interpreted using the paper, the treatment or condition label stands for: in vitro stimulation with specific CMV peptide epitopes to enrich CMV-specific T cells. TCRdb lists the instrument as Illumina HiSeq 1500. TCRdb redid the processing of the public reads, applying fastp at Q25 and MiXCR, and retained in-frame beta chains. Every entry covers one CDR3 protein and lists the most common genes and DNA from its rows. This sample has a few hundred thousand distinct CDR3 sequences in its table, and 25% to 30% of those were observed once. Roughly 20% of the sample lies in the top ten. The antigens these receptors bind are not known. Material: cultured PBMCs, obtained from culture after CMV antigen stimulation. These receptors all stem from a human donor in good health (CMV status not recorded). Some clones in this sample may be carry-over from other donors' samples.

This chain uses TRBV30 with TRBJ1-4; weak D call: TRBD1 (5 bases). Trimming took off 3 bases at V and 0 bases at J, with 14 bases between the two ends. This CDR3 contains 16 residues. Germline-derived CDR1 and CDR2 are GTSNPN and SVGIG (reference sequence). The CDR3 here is CAWRLQTGTTNEKLFF. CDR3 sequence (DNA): TGTGCCTGGAGGCTCCAAACAGGAACAACTAATGAAAAACTGTTTTTT.

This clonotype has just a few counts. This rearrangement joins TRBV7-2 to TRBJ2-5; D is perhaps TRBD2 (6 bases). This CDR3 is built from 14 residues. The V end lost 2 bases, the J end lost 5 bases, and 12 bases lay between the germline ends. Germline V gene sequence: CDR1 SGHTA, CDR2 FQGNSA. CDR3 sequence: CASSLFGGRETQYF. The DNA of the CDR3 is TGTGCCAGCAGCTTATTCGGAGGGCGGGAGACCCAGTACTTC.

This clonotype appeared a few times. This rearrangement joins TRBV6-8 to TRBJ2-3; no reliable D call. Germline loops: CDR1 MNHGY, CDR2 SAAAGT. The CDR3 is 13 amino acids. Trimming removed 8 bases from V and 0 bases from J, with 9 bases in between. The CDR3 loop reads CASAPDSTDTQYF. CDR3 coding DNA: TGTGCCAGCGCTCCCGATAGCACAGATACGCAGTATTTT.

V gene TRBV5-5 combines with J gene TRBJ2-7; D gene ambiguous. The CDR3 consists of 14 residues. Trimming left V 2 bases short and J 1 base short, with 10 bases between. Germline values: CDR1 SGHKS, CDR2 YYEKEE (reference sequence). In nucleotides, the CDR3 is TGTGCCAGCAGCTTCGCTACAGTGTCCTACGAGCAGTACTTC. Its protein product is CASSFATVSYEQYF.

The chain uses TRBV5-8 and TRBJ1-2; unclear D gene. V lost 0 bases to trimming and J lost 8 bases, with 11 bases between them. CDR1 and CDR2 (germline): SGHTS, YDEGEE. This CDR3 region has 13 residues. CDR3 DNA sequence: TGTGCCAGCAGCTTGGGACCTCCTGAGGGCTACACCTTC. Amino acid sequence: CASSLGPPEGYTF. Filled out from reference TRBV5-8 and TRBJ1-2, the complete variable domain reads EAGVTQSPTHLIKTRGQQATLRCSPISGHTSVYWYQQALGLGLQFLLWYDEGEERNRGNFPPRFSGRQFPNYSSELNVNALELEDSALYLCASSLGPPEGYTFGSGTRLTVV.

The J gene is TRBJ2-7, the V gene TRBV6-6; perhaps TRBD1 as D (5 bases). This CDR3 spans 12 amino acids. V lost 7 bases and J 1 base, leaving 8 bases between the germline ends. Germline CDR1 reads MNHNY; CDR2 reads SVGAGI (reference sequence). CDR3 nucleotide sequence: TGTGCCAGCACCACAGGTTCCTACGAGCAGTACTTC. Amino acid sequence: CASTTGSYEQYF.

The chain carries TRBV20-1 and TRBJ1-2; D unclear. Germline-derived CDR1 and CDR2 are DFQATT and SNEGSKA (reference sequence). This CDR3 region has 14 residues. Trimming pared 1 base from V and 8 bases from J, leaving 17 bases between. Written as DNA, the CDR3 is TGCAGTGCTAGAGTAGTAGGCCCCCTCTGGGGCTACACCTTC. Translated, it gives CSARVVGPLWGYTF.

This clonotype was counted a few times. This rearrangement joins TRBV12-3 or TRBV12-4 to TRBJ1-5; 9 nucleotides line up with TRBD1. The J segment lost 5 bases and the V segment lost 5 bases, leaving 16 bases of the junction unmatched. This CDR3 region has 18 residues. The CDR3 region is CASSAPGQGARGDQPQHF. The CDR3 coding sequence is TGTGCCAGCAGTGCGCCGGGACAGGGAGCGCGGGGGGATCAGCCCCAGCATTTT.

The CDR3 nucleotides are TGTGCCAGCAGCGTCGACTCCCTGGGAAGCTCCTACAATGAGCAGTTCTTC. Protein: CASSVDSLGSSYNEQFF. The chain carries TRBV9 and TRBJ2-1; no clear D. Germline CDR1 and CDR2: SGDLS and YYNGEE. The CDR3 spans 17 residues. V shed 2 bases and J shed 0 bases, with 15 bases lying between them.

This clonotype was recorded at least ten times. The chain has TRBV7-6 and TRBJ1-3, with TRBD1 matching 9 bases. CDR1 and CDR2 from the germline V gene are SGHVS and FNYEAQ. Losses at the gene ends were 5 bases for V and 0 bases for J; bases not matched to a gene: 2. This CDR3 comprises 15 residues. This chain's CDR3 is CASSHRGLSGNTIYF. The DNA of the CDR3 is TGTGCCAGCAGCCACAGGGGGCTCTCTGGAAACACCATATATTTT.

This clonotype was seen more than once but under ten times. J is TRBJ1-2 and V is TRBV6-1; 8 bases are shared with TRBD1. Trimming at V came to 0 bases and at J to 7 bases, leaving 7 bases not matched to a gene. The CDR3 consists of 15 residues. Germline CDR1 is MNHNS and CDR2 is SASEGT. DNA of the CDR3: TGTGCCAGCAGTGAAGCACCCGGGACAGGATTTGGCTACACCTTC. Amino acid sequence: CASSEAPGTGFGYTF.

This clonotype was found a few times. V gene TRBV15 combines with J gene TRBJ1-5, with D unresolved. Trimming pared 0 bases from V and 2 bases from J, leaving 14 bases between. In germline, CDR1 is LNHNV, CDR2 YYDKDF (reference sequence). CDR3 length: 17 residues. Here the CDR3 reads CATSRDRSGNGNQPQHF. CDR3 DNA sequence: TGTGCCACCAGCAGAGATCGATCCGGGAACGGCAATCAGCCCCAGCATTTT.

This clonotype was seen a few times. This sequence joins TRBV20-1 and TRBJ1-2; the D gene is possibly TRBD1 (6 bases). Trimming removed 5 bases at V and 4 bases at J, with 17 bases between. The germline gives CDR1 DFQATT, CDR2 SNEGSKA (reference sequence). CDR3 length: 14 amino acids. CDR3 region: CSARGGGQSYGYTF. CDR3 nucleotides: TGCAGTGCTCGAGGGGGGGGGCAAAGCTATGGCTACACCTTC.

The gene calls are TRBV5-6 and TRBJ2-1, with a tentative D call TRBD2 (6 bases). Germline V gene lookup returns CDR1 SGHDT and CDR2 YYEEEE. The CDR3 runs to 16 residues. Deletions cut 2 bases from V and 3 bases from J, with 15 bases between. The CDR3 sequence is CASSFLSGLLYNEQFF. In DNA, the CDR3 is TGTGCCAGCAGCTTTCTTTCGGGACTTCTCTACAATGAGCAGTTCTTC.

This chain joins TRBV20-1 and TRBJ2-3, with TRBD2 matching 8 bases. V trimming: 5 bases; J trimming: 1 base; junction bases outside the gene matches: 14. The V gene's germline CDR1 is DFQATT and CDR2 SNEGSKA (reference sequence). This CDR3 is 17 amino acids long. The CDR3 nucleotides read TGCAGTGCTGCCCTAAATTTTGCGGGGGGCCGCACAGATACGCAGTATTTT. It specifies CSAALNFAGGRTDTQYF.

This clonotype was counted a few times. CDR3 sequence reads: CSARGYRARTDTQYF. The CDR3, as DNA: TGCAGTGCTAGAGGTTACAGGGCGCGCACAGATACGCAGTATTTT. The J gene is TRBJ2-3, the V gene TRBV20-1; possibly TRBD1 for D (6 bases). Trimming left V 1 base short and J 1 base short, with 12 bases between. In germline, CDR1 is DFQATT, CDR2 SNEGSKA (reference sequence). The CDR3 covers 15 residues.

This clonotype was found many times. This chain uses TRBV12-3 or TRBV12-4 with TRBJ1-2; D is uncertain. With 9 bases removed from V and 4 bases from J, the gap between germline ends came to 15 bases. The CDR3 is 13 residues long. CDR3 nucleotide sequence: TGTGCCAGTAACTTAGGGCCAGCCTATGGCTACACCTTC. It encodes CASNLGPAYGYTF.

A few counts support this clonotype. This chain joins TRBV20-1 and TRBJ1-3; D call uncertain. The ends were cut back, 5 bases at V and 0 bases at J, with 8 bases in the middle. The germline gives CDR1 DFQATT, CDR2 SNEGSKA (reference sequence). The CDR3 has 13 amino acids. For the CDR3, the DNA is TGCAGTGCTCTGCAGAGCTCTGGAAACACCATATATTTT. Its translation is CSALQSSGNTIYF.

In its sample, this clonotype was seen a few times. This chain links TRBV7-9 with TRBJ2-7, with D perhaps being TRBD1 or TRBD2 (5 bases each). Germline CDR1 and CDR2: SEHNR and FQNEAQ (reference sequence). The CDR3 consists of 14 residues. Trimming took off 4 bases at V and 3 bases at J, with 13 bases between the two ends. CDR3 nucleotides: TGTGCCAGCAGCTCCCGGGACGGAGGCTACGAGCAGTACTTC. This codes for CASSSRDGGYEQYF.

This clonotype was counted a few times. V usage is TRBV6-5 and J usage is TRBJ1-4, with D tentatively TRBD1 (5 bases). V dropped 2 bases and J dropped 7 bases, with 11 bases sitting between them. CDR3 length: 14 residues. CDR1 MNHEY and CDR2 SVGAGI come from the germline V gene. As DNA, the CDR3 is TGTGCCAGCAGTTACAATTCGGGGGGTGAAAAACTGTTTTTT. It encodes CASSYNSGGEKLFF.

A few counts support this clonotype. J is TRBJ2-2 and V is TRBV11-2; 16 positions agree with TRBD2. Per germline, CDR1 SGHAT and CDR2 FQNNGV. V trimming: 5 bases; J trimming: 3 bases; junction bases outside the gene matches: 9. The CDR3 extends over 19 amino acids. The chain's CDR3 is CASSPTGTSGRGDTGELFF. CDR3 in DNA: TGTGCCAGCAGCCCGACAGGGACTAGCGGGAGGGGGGACACCGGGGAGCTGTTTTTT.

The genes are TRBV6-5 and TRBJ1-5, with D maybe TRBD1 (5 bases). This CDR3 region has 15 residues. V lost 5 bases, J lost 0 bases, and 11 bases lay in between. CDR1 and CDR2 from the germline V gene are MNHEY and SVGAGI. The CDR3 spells CASSRDGRSNQPQHF. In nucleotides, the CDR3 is TGTGCCAGCAGTCGGGACGGACGTAGCAATCAGCCCCAGCATTTT.

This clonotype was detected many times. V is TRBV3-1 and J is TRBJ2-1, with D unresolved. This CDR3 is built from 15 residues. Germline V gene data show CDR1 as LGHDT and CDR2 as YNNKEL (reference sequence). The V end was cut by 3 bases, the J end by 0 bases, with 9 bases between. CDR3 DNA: TGTGCCAGCAGCCACAGAAGGAGCTCCTACAATGAGCAGTTCTTC. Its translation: CASSHRRSSYNEQFF.

The CDR3 nucleotides read TGTGCCAGTAGCGATACGGGCTTCGACTTGGGCACTGAAGCTTTCTTT. It is translated as CASSDTGFDLGTEAFF. The V and J genes are TRBV19 and TRBJ1-1; no reliable D call. V gave up 6 bases and J gave up 4 bases, with 21 bases separating them. CDR1 and CDR2 (germline): LNHDA, SQIVND (reference sequence). The CDR3 consists of 16 residues.

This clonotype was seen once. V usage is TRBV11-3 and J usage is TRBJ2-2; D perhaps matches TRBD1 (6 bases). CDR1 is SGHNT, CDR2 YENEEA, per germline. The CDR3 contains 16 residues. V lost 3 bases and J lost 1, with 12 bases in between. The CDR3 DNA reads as TGTGCCAGCAGCTTGGGGTACAGGGTGAACACCGGGGAGCTGTTTTTT. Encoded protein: CASSLGYRVNTGELFF.

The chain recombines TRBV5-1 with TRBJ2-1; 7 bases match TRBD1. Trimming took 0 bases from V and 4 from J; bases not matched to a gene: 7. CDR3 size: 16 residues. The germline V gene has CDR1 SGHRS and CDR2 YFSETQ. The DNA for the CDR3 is TGCGCCAGCAGCTTGGATGGGGACAGCTCATACAATGAGCAGTTCTTC. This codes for CASSLDGDSSYNEQFF.

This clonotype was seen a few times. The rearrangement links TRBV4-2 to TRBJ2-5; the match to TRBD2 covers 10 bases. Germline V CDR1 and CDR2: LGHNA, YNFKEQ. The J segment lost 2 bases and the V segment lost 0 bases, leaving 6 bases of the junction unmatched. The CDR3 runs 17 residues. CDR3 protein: CASSQDGLAEHQETQYF. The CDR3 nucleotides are TGTGCCAGCAGCCAAGATGGACTAGCGGAGCATCAAGAGACCCAGTACTTC.

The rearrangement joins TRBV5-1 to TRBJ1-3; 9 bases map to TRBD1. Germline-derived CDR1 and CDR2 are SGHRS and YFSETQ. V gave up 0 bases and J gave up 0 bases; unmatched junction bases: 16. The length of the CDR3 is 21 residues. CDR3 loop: CASSLVGPSAGTGYSGNTIYF. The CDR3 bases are TGCGCCAGCAGCTTGGTTGGTCCGTCAGCAGGGACAGGGTACTCTGGAAACACCATATATTTT.